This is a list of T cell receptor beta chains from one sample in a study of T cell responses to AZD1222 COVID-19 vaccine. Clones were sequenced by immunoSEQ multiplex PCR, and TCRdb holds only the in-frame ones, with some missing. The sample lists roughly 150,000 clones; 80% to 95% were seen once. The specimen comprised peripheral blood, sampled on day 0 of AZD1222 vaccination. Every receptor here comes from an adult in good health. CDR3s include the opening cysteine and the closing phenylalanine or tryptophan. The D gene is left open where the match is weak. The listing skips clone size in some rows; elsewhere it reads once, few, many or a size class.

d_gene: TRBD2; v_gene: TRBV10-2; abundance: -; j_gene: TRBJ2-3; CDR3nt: TGCGCCAGCAGGGGAAAAAAGCGGGGGAGCACAGATACGCAGTATTTT; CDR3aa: CASRGKKRGSTDTQYF
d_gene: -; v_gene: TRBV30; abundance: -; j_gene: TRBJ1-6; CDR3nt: TGTGCCTGGAGTCTGAGGGTCAATTCACCCCTCCACTTT; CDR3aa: CAWSLRVNSPLHF
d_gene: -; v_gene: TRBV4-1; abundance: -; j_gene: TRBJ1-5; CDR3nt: TGCGCCAGCAGCCAACCCCGAGCAGGGGACAATCAGCCCCAGCATTTT; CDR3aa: CASSQPRAGDNQPQHF
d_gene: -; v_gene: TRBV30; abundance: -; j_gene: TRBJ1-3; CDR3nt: TGTGCCTGGAGTGCCAGGACACCCCGTCTACTCTGGACAGGAAACACCATATATTTT; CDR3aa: CAWSARTPRLLWTGNTIYF
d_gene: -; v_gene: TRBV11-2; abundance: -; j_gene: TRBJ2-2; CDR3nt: TGTGCCAGCAGCTTAACAGGGATGAACACCGGGGAGCTGTTTTTT; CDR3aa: CASSLTGMNTGELFF
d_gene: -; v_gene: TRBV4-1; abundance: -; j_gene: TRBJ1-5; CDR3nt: TGCGCCAGCAGCCGGGGGGACATGGGCAACTTGCCCCAGCATTTT; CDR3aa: CASSRGDMGNLPQHF
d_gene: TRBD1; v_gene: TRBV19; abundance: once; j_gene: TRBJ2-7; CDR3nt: TGTGCCAGTAGCCCGACAGGGGGGAGCTCCTACGAGCAGTACTTC; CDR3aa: CASSPTGGSSYEQYF
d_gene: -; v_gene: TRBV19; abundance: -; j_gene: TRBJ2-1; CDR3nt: TGTGCCAGTAGTCCCAGGTTGGTCAGGGGGGCCTACAATGAGCAGTTCTTC; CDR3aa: CASSPRLVRGAYNEQFF
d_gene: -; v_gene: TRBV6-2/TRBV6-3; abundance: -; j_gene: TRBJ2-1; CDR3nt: TGTGCCAGCAGTGTCTCTCATGAGCAGTTCTTC; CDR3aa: CASSVSHEQFF
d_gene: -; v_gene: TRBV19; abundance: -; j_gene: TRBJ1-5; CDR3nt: TGTGCCAGTAGTCCCTGGGACGTTAGGGACAATCAGCCCCAGCATTTT; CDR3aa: CASSPWDVRDNQPQHF
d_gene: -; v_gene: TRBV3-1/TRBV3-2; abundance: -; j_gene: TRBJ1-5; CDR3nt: TGTGCCAGCAGCCAATTCTTTTCCCAGGATCAGCCCCAGCATTTT; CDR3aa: CASSQFFSQDQPQHF
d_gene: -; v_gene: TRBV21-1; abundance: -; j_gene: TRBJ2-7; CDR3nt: TGTGCCAGCAGCTACTCAGACAGCGTTATCTCCTACGAGCAGTACTTC; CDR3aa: CASSYSDSVISYEQYF
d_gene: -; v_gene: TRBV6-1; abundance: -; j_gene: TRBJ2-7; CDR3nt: TGTGCCAGCAGTGAAGCGGGGACATCCACCTACGAGCAGTACTTC; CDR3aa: CASSEAGTSTYEQYF
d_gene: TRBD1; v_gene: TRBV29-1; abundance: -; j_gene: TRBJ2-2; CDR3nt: TGCAGCGTAGGACAGGGGGTAGATGCCGGGGAGCTGTTTTTT; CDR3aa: CSVGQGVDAGELFF
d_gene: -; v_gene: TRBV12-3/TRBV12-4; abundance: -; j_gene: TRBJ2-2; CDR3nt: TGTGCCAGCAGGGAAGTGGCCGGGGAGCTGTTTTTT; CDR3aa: CASREVAGELFF
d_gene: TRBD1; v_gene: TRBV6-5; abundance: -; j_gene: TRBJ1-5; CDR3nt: TGTGCCAGCAGTCTAGACAGGGTCTCCCTTCAGCCCCAGCATTTT; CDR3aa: CASSLDRVSLQPQHF
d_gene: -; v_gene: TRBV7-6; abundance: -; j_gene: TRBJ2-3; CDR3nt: TGTGCCAGCAGAAAGGGTCAGACAGGCTTCACAGATACGCAGTATTTT; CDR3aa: CASRKGQTGFTDTQYF
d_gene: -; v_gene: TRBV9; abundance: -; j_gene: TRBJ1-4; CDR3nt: TGTGCCAGCAGCGTAGGGACGGCAACTAATGAAAAACTGTTTTTT; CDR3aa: CASSVGTATNEKLFF
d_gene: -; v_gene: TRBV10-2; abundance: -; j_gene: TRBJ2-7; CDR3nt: TGCGCCAGCAGTGAGGCTCTAGGTAGCACCTACGAGCAGTACTTC; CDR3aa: CASSEALGSTYEQYF
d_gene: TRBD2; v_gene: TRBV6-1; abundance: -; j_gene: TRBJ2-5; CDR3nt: TGTGCCAGCAGGACGGGGACTATCGAGACCCAGTACTTC; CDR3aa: CASRTGTIETQYF
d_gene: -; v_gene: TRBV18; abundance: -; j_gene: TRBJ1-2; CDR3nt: TGTGCCAGCTCGTCGGATCGGCCTGGAGGGTATGGCTACACCTTC; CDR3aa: CASSSDRPGGYGYTF
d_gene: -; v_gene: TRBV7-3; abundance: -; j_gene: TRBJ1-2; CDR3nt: TGTGCCAGCAGCCCCAAAAAAGGTCTCAACTATGGCTACACCTTC; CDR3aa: CASSPKKGLNYGYTF
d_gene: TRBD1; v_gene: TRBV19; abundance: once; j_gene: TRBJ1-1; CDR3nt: TGTGCCAGTAGTATCAGCCAGGGGGACACTGAAGCTTTCTTT; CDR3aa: CASSISQGDTEAFF
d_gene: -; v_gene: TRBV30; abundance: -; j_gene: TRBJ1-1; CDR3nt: TGTGCCTGGTTCTCTCACGGGGTGGGCACTGAAGCTTTCTTT; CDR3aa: CAWFSHGVGTEAFF
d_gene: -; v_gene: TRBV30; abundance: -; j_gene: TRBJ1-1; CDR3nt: TGTGCCTGGAGTGTACTGCCGGTGAACACTGAAGCTTTCTTT; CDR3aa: CAWSVLPVNTEAFF
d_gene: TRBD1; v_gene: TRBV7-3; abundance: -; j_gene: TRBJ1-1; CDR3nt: TGTGCCAGCAGCTCAGACAGGGCAGTGGGAGCTTTCTTT; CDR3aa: CASSSDRAVGAFF
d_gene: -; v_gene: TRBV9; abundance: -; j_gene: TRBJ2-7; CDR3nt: TGTGCCAGCAGCGTAGATAGGAGGTCAAGGGAGCAGTACTTC; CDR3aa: CASSVDRRSREQYF
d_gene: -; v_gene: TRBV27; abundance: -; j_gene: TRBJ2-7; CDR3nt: TGTGCCAGCAGGGGGACTCCTACTTCCTACGAGCAGTACTTC; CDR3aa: CASRGTPTSYEQYF
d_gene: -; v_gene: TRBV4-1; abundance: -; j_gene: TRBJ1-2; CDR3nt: TGCGCCAGCAGCCAAGAGTACAGGCTGTATGGCTATGGCTACACCTTC; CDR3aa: CASSQEYRLYGYGYTF